This T cell receptor beta chain is from a study of blood T cell repertoires in COVID-19. About the research overall: COVID-19 samples, acute and convalescent, were from the United States, Italy and Spain. PBMCs, B-cell-depleted T cells, or T cells provided the cDNA or gDNA that made up the material.

Profiled with immunoSEQ multiplex PCR; TCRdb holds only in-frame clones, not every one. This table has around 83,000 clones, 80% to 90% appearing once. Material: peripheral blood. The clonotype was recovered from a man aged 50 or older with active or convalescent COVID-19.

CDR3 sequence: CASSMGQQETQYF. The DNA of the CDR3 is TGTGCCAGTAGTATGGGACAGCAAGAGACCCAGTACTTC. The V and J genes are TRBV19 and TRBJ2-5; TRBD1 aligns across 7 bases. The CDR3 is made up of 13 amino acids. Germline trimming cut 3 bases from V and 2 bases from J; bases unmatched to any gene: 0. Germline assignment: CDR1 LNHDA and CDR2 SQIVND (reference sequence).